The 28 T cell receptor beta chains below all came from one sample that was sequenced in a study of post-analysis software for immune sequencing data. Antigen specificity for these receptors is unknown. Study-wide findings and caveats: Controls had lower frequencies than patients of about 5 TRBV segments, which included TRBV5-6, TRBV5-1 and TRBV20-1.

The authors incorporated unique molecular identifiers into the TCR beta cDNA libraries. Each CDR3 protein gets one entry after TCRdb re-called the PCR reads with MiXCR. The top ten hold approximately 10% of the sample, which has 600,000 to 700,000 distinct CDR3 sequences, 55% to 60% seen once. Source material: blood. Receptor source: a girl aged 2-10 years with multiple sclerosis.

The CDR3 region has the DNA TGTGCCACCAGTGACCGACGACGGACAGGGCAAGAGACCCAGTACTTC. Amino acid sequence: CATSDRRRTGQETQYF. The chain is built from TRBV24-1 and TRBJ2-5, with 8 bases aligning to TRBD1. Germline CDR1 and CDR2: KGHDR and SFDVKD. Trimming cost V 4 bases and J 2 bases; bases outside gene matches: 8. There are 16 residues in the CDR3.

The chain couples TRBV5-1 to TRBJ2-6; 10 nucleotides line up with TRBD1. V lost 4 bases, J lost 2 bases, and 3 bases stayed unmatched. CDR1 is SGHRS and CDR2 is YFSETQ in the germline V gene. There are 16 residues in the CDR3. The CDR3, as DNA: TGCGCCAGCAGCCGGGACAGGGGTGCTGGGGCCAACGTCCTGACTTTC. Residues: CASSRDRGAGANVLTF.

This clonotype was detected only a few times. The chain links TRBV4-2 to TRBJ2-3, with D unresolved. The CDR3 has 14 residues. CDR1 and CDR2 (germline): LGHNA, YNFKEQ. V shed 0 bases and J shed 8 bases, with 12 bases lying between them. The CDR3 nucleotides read TGTGCCAGCAGCCAAGATCTTGGCAGAACTACGCAGTATTTT. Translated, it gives CASSQDLGRTTQYF.

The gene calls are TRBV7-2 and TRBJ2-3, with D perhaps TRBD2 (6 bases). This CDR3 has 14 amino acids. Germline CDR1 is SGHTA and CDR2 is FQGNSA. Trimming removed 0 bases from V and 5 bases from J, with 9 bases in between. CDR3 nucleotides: TGTGCCAGCAGCTTAGCGGGGGGTAAAGATACGCAGTATTTT. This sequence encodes CASSLAGGKDTQYF.

CDR3 residues: CASSLRTGGRGKEKLFF. As DNA, the CDR3 is TGTGCCAGCAGCTTAAGAACAGGGGGCCGGGGGAAGGAAAAACTGTTTTTT. This sequence joins TRBV7-9 and TRBJ1-4; 9 bases match TRBD1. The CDR3 is made up of 17 amino acids. Germline lookup yields CDR1 SEHNR and CDR2 FQNEAQ (reference sequence). V was clipped by 2 bases and J by 8 bases; unmatched bases: 12.

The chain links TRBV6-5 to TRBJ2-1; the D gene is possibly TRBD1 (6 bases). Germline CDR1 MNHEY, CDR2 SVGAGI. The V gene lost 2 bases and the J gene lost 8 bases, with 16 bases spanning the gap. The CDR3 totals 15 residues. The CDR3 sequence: CASSYGSAGVDEQFF. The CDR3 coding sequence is TGTGCCAGCAGTTACGGGTCGGCAGGGGTGGATGAGCAGTTCTTC.

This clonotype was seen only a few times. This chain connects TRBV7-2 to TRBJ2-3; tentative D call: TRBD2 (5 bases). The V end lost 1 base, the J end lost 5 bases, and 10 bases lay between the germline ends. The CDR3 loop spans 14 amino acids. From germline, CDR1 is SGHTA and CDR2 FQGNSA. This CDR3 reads CASSLVASRDTQYF. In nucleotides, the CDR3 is TGTGCCAGCAGCTTAGTAGCGTCCCGAGATACGCAGTATTTT.

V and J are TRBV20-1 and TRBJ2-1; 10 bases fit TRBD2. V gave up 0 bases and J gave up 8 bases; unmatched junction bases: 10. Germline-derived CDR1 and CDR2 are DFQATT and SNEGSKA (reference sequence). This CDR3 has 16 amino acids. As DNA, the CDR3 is TGCAGTGCTAGAGATCCGCGGCTAGCGGGGGATCATGAGCAGTTCTTC. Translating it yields CSARDPRLAGDHEQFF.

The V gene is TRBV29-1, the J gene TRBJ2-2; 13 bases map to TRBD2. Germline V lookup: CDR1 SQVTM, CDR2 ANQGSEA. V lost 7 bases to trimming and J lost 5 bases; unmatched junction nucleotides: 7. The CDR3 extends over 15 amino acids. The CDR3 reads CSGTTLAGGTGELFF. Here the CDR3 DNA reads TGCAGCGGCACCACACTAGCGGGAGGGACCGGGGAGCTGTTTTTT.

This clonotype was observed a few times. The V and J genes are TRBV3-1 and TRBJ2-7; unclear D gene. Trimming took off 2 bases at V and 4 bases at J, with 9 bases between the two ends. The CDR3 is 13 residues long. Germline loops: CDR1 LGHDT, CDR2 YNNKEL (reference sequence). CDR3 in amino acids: CASSQIIRYEQYF. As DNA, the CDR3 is TGTGCCAGCAGCCAAATTATTCGGTACGAGCAGTACTTC.

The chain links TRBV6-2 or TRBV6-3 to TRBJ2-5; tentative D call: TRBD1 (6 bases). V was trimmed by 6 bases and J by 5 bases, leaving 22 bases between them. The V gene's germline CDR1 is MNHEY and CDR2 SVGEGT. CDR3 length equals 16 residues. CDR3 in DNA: TGTGCCAGCAGCCAAAGACAGGCATCGTCAGGGGAGACCCAGTACTTC. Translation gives CASSQRQASSGETQYF.

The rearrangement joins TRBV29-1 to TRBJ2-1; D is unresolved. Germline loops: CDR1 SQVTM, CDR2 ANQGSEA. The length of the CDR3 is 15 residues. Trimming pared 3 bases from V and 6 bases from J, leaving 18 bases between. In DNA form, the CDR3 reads TGCAGCGTTGAGATGGCATCCTCACCCCTCAATGAGCAGTTCTTC. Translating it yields CSVEMASSPLNEQFF.

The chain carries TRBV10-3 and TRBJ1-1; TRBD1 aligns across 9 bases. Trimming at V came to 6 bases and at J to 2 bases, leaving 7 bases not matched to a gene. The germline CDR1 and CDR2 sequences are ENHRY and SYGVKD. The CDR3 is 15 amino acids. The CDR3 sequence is CAIRDPDRGNTEAFF. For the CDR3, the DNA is TGTGCCATCAGGGACCCGGACAGGGGTAACACTGAAGCTTTCTTT.

The CDR3 spells CASSPRVVADTQYF. Here the CDR3 DNA reads TGTGCCAGCAGCCCCAGGGTTGTCGCAGATACGCAGTATTTT. This sequence joins TRBV5-5 and TRBJ2-3; possibly TRBD1 for D (5 bases). Germline V CDR1 and CDR2: SGHKS, YYEKEE (reference sequence). This CDR3 is built from 14 residues. The V and J ends lost 4 bases and 4 bases respectively, with 13 bases between them.

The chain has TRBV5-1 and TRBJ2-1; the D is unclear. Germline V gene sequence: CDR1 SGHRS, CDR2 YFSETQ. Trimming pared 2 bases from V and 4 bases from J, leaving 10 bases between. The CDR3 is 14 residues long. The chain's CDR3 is CASSFRAEYNEQFF. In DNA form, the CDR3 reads TGCGCCAGCAGCTTCCGGGCGGAGTACAATGAGCAGTTCTTC.

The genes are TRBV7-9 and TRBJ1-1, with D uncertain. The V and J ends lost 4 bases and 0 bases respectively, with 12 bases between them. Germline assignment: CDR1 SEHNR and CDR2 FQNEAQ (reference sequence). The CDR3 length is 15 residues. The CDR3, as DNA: TGTGCCAGCAGCTGGACGGAAGGCATGAACACTGAAGCTTTCTTT. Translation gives CASSWTEGMNTEAFF.

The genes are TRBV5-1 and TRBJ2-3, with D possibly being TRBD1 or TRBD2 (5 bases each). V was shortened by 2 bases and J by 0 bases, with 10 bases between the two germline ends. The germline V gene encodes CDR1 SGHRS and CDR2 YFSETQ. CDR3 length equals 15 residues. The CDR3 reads CASSLSGQSTDTQYF. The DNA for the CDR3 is TGCGCCAGCAGCTTATCGGGGCAAAGCACAGATACGCAGTATTTT.

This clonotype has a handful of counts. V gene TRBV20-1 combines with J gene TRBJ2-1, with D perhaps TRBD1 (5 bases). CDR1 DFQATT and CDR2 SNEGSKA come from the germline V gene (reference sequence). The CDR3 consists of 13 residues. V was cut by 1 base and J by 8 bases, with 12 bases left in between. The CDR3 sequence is CSARGGVWHEQFF. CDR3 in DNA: TGCAGTGCTAGAGGGGGCGTTTGGCATGAGCAGTTCTTC.

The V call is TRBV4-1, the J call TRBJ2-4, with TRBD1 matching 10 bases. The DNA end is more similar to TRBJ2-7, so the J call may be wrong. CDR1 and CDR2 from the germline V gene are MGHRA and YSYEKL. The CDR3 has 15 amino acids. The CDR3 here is CASSPLGTGDYEQYF. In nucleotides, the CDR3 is TGCGCCAGCAGTCCCTTGGGGACAGGGGACTACGAGCAGTACTTC.

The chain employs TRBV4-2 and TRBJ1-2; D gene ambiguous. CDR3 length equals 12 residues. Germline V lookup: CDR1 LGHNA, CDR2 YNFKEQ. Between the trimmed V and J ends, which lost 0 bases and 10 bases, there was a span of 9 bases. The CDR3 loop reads CASSQDGENYTF. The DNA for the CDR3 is TGTGCCAGCAGCCAAGATGGGGAGAACTACACCTTC.

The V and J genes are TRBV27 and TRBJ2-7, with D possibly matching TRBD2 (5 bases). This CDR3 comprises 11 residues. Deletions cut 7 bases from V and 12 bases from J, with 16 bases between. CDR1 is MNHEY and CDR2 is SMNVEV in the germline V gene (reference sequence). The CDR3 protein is CASTLRETRYF. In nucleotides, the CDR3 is TGTGCCAGCACCCTAAGGGAGACCCGGTACTTC.

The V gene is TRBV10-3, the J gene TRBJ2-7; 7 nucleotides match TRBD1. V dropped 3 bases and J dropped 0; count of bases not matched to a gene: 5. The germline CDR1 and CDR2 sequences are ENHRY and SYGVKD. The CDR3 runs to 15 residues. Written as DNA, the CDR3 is TGTGCCATCAGTGACCCGACAGGGAGCTCCTACGAGCAGTACTTC. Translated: CAISDPTGSSYEQYF.

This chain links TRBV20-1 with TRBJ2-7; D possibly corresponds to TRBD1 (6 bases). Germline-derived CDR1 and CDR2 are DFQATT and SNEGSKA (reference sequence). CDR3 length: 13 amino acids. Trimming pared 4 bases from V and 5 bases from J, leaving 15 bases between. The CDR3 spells CSAITYRDHEQYF. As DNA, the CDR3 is TGCAGTGCTATTACATACAGGGACCACGAGCAGTACTTC.

The CDR3 is CASSPSGAQLNEKLFF. The CDR3 DNA sequence: TGTGCCAGCAGCCCATCGGGGGCCCAACTTAATGAAAAACTGTTTTTT. V usage is TRBV9 and J usage is TRBJ1-4; a possible D gene is TRBD1 (6 bases). From germline, CDR1 is SGDLS and CDR2 YYNGEE. CDR3 length: 16 residues. V lost 4 bases and J 4 bases, leaving 17 bases between the germline ends.

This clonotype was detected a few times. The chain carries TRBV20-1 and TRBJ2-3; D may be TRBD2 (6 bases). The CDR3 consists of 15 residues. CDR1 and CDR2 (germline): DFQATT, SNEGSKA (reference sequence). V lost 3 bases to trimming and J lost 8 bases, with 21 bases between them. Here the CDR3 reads CSASFLAGPEGTQYF. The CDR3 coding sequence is TGCAGTGCTAGTTTTCTGGCGGGGCCAGAGGGTACGCAGTATTTT.

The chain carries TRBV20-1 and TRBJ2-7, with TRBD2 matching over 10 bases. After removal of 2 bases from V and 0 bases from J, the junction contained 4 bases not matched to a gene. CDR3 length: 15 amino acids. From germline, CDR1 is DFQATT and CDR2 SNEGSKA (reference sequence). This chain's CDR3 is CSARSSGRGSYEQYF. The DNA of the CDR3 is TGCAGTGCTAGATCTAGCGGGAGAGGCTCCTACGAGCAGTACTTC.

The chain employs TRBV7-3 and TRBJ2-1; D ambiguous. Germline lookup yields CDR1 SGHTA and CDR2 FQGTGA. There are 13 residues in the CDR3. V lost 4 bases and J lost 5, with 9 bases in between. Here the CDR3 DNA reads TGTGCCAGCAGCTACTCGCGAAACAATGAGCAGTTCTTC. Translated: CASSYSRNNEQFF.

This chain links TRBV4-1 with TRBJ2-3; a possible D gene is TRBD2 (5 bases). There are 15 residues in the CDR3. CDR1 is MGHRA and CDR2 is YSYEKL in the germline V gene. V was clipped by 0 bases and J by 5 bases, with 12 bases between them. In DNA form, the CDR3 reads TGCGCCAGCAGCCAAGACCAGGATGCGGGAGATACGCAGTATTTT. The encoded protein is CASSQDQDAGDTQYF.